The present TCR beta chain was sequenced within a study of human T cells and chemical hapten exposure. Study as a whole: Chiefly women, the patients showed alopecia areata, totalis or universalis.

The time point: patch test 2, 6 weeks after DPC sensitization. Described treatment: therapeutic diphenylcyclopropenone sensitization with weekly scalp DPC. Blood was collected ahead of every patch test applied. TCRdb passed the RACE reads through MiXCR, listing each CDR3 protein once. The table has around 360,000 distinct CDR3 sequences, roughly 6.3% seen once; the top ten hold around 5.6%. This clonotype has at least ten counts. Germline trimming cut 0 bases from V and 5 bases from J; bases unmatched to any gene: 4. The CDR3 is 16 amino acids. Germline CDR1 reads LGHDT; CDR2 reads YNNKEL (reference sequence).

The TCR comes from a woman between 18 and 29 years old with alopecia areata. Some clones in this sample may be carry-over from other donors' samples. The sample was whole blood, taken in connection with sensitization to the hapten diphenylcyclopropenone (DPC). The chain recombines TRBV3-1 with TRBJ1-4; 9 nucleotides agree with TRBD1. As DNA, the CDR3 is TGTGCCAGCAGCCAAGAGTGGGGACAGGGAAATGAAAAACTGTTTTTT. This sequence encodes CASSQEWGQGNEKLFF.